At least ten counts were recorded for the clone carrying this T cell receptor beta chain. The data were obtained in a study of spatial heterogeneity in lung cancer. Turning to the study itself: More beta-chain than alpha-chain sequences were consistently detected. The study observed each unique TCR and UMI combination more than ten times on average in raw reads.

Every TCR cDNA molecule carried a tag that served as a unique molecular identifier. Each CDR3 protein gets one entry after TCRdb re-called the 5' RACE reads with MiXCR. The repertoire holds 30,000 to 40,000 distinct CDR3 sequences, with 3.1% as singletons. The time point is: sample taken at primary tumor resection. The donors comprised roughly 71 untreated early-stage non-small cell lung cancer patients. The V end was cut by 6 bases, the J end by 3 bases, with 9 bases between. The germline V gene encodes CDR1 LGHDT and CDR2 YNNKEL (reference sequence). The CDR3 totals 14 residues. Material: normal lung tissue next to the tumor, obtained at surgery. The sequence was obtained from a male donor with early-stage non-small cell lung cancer. V usage is TRBV3-1 and J usage is TRBJ1-6; D is ambiguous. The CDR3 bases are TGTGCCAGCAGGCCGGGAAACTATAATTCACCCCTCCACTTT. It is translated as CASRPGNYNSPLHF.